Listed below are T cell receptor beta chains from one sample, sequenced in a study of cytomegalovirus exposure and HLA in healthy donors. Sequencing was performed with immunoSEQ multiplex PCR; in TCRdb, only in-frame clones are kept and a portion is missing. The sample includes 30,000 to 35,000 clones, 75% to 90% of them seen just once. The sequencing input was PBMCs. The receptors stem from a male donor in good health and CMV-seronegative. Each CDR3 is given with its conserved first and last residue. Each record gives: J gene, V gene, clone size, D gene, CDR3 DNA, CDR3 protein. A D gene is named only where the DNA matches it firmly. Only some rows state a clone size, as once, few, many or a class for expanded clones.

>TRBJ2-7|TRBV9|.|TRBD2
TGTGCCAGCAGCGTAGGTAGCGGGAGCTCCTACGAGCAGTACTTC
CASSVGSGSSYEQYF
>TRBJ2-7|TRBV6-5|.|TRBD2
TGTGCCAGCAGATTAGCGGGAGGGGACGAGCAGTACTTC
CASRLAGGDEQYF
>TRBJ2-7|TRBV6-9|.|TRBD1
TGTGCCAGCAGTATTAATCAGGGGGCGGGCGAGCAGTACTTC
CASSINQGAGEQYF
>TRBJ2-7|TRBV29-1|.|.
TGCAGCGTTGCTACCAACTCCTACGAGCAGTACTTC
CSVATNSYEQYF
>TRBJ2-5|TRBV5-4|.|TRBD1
TGTGCCAGCAGCTTGGCAGGGGGCGAAGAGACCCAGTACTTC
CASSLAGGEETQYF
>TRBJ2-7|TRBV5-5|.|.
TGTGCCAGCAGGCCAGATAAAGACATTTCCTACGAGCAGTACTTC
CASRPDKDISYEQYF
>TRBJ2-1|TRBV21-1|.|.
TGTGCCAGCAGCAAAGCCCCTGTGAAAGACCAGGGGAGCGGTGGGTCCTACAATGAGCAGTTCTTC
CASSKAPVKDQGSGGSYNEQFF
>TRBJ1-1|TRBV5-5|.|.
TGTGCCAGCAGCTCCGGGAACACTGAAGCTTTCTTT
CASSSGNTEAFF
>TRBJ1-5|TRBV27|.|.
TGTGCCAGCAGTTTAAGTCTTTCGGGCAATCAGCCCCAGCATTTT
CASSLSLSGNQPQHF
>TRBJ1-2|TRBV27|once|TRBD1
TGTGCCAGCTGGGGAGCAGGGGGGATCTATGGCTACACCTTC
CASWGAGGIYGYTF